The 30 T cell receptor beta chains listed next were all sequenced from one sample in a study of blood T cell repertoires in COVID-19. The protocol was immunoSEQ multiplex PCR, while the TCRdb copy is restricted to in-frame clones and leaves out a portion. The sample lists roughly 100,000 clones, roughly 86% occurring once. Sequencing input: peripheral blood. Receptors were obtained from a woman aged 30 to 39 with acute or convalescent COVID-19.

The rearrangement joins TRBV28 to TRBJ1-1, with D possibly being TRBD1 (5 bases). Germline V gives CDR1 MDHEN, CDR2 SYDVKM. This CDR3 spans 14 amino acids. Trimming stripped 4 bases from V and 4 bases from J, with 13 bases between. The CDR3 region has the DNA TGTGCCAGCAGTTATATCGACAGAGCCACTGAAGCTTTCTTT. Its protein is CASSYIDRATEAFF.

This chain links TRBV7-3 with TRBJ1-1, with D uncertain. CDR1 SGHTA and CDR2 FQGTGA come from the germline V gene. The V end was cut by 5 bases, the J end by 8 bases, with 18 bases between. The CDR3 loop spans 14 amino acids. The CDR3 DNA sequence: TGTGCCAGCAGCCCAGCCGGGAGCTCTTCAGAAGCTTTCTTT. It encodes CASSPAGSSSEAFF.

This clone was seen at least ten times. The genes are TRBV27 and TRBJ2-7, with D possibly being TRBD2 (6 bases). CDR3 length: 14 residues. The germline V gene has CDR1 MNHEY and CDR2 SMNVEV (reference sequence). The V end lost 3 bases, the J end lost 2 bases, and 11 bases lay between the germline ends. CDR3 coding DNA: TGTGCCAGCAGTTTGGGGGGACCTGCCTACGAGCAGTACTTC. Translation gives CASSLGGPAYEQYF.

The chain has TRBV28 and TRBJ1-1, with D tentatively TRBD1 (5 bases). The CDR3 extends over 16 amino acids. Germline V gives CDR1 MDHEN, CDR2 SYDVKM. V gave up 3 bases and J gave up 4 bases, with 18 bases separating them. This chain's CDR3 is CASSFGMRLGGTEAFF. As DNA, the CDR3 is TGTGCCAGCAGTTTTGGTATGAGGCTGGGGGGCACTGAAGCTTTCTTT.

The chain has TRBV7-2 and TRBJ1-5; D is possibly TRBD1 (5 bases). Germline V gene lookup returns CDR1 SGHTA and CDR2 FQGNSA. Trimming took off 5 bases at V and 6 bases at J, with 8 bases between the two ends. The CDR3 has 12 amino acids. The CDR3 loop reads CASSLRGQPQHF. The CDR3 region has the DNA TGTGCCAGCAGCCTAAGGGGTCAGCCCCAGCATTTT.

The V call is TRBV5-1, the J call TRBJ1-2; D possibly corresponds to TRBD1 (6 bases). The CDR3 is 14 amino acids. From germline, CDR1 is SGHRS and CDR2 YFSETQ. The V end lost 5 bases, the J end lost 5 bases, and 16 bases lay between the germline ends. CDR3 residues: CASSSQGGGYGYTF. The CDR3 bases are TGCGCCAGCAGTTCACAGGGAGGGGGTTATGGCTACACCTTC.

This clone was counted a single time. The V call is TRBV28, the J call TRBJ1-4; unclear D gene. Trimming removed 10 bases from V and 6 bases from J, with 6 bases in between. Per germline, CDR1 MDHEN and CDR2 SYDVKM. The CDR3 sequence is 10 residues long. The DNA of the CDR3 is TGTGCCACCTTCGATGAAAAACTGTTTTTT. Encoded protein: CATFDEKLFF.

This sequence joins TRBV10-3 and TRBJ2-7; TRBD2 matches at 7 bases. Trimming removed 4 bases from V and 3 bases from J; junction bases left unmatched: 6. Germline V gene data show CDR1 as ENHRY and CDR2 as SYGVKD. This CDR3 has 14 amino acids. CDR3: CAISGEGSGYEQYF. CDR3 nucleotides: TGTGCCATCAGTGGGGAGGGTTCGGGCTACGAGCAGTACTTC.

This clone was observed a single time. The chain links TRBV9 to TRBJ2-1; D might be TRBD2 (6 bases). Per germline, CDR1 SGDLS and CDR2 YYNGEE. CDR3 length: 12 amino acids. V was shortened by 4 bases and J by 8 bases, with 10 bases between the two germline ends. Here the CDR3 DNA reads TGTGCCAGCAGCCCCGGGGGAGATGAGCAGTTCTTC. This encodes CASSPGGDEQFF.

The rearrangement joins TRBV20-1 to TRBJ1-1; D uncertain. V lost 6 bases and J 11 bases, leaving 16 bases between the germline ends. From germline, CDR1 is DFQATT and CDR2 SNEGSKA (reference sequence). This CDR3 is 11 amino acids long. CDR3 protein: CSATGPKRAFF. For the CDR3, the DNA is TGCAGTGCAACCGGACCCAAGCGGGCTTTCTTT.

This clone was observed a handful of times. This CDR3 is also generated by other DNA sequences in the sample. The chain uses TRBV7-9 and TRBJ1-1, with D possibly TRBD1 on 5 matching bases. Trimming took 3 bases from V and 4 from J, leaving 9 bases between them. Germline values: CDR1 SEHNR, CDR2 FQNEAQ (reference sequence). CDR3 size: 13 residues. The CDR3 DNA reads TGTGCCAGCAGCTTTGATAGGGGCACTGAAGCTTTCTTT. The encoded protein is CASSFDRGTEAFF.

The chain combines TRBV28 with TRBJ1-1; D call uncertain. There are 12 residues in the CDR3. The germline CDR1 and CDR2 sequences are MDHEN and SYDVKM. V lost 3 bases and J lost 7, with 9 bases in between. The CDR3 DNA is TGTGCCAGCAGTTTTGGGAGAAGTGAAGCTTTCTTT. Amino acid sequence: CASSFGRSEAFF.

This CDR3 reads CASSPASGDEQFF. The CDR3 coding sequence is TGTGCCAGCAGCCCCGCGAGCGGTGATGAGCAGTTCTTC. The chain uses TRBV21-1 and TRBJ2-1; the D segment call TRBD2 is taken from the table without a DNA check. TRBV21-1 is tagged as a pseudogene. CDR3 length equals 13 residues.

The chain is built from TRBV28 and TRBJ2-2; the match to TRBD1 covers 8 bases. This CDR3 region has 13 residues. The V gene's germline CDR1 is MDHEN and CDR2 SYDVKM. V was pared by 7 bases and J by 4 bases, with 2 bases of the junction left unmatched. The CDR3, as DNA: TGTGCCAGCACGGACAGGGCCACCGGGGAGCTGTTTTTT. This sequence encodes CASTDRATGELFF.

This chain joins TRBV27 and TRBJ1-1; D uncertain. The germline V gene encodes CDR1 MNHEY and CDR2 SMNVEV (reference sequence). Trimming removed 3 bases from V and 1 base from J, with 6 bases in between. The CDR3 spans 13 residues. CDR3 coding DNA: TGTGCCAGCAGTTTCCCGGGGAACACTGAAGCTTTCTTT. It encodes CASSFPGNTEAFF.

The CDR3 loop reads CASSQSAAGRNTEAFF. The CDR3 nucleotides read TGCGCCAGCAGCCAATCGGCGGCGGGGAGGAACACTGAAGCTTTCTTT. The chain combines TRBV4-1 with TRBJ1-1; the D is unclear. Trimming left V 2 bases short and J 1 base short, with 14 bases between. CDR1 is MGHRA and CDR2 is YSYEKL in the germline V gene. The length of the CDR3 is 16 residues.

The gene calls are TRBV29-1 and TRBJ1-2; 7 nucleotides agree with TRBD1. V dropped 6 bases and J dropped 4; count of bases not matched to a gene: 8. Germline loops: CDR1 SQVTM, CDR2 ANQGSEA. This CDR3 spans 13 amino acids. The CDR3 spells CSVLTGWGYGYTF. The CDR3, as DNA: TGCAGCGTGCTGACAGGGTGGGGCTATGGCTACACCTTC.

The chain is built from TRBV6-5 and TRBJ2-7, with TRBD1 matching over 8 bases. The ends lost 6 bases at V and 5 bases at J; junction bases unmatched: 9. This CDR3 has 14 residues. Germline CDR1 is MNHEY and CDR2 is SVGAGI. The CDR3 bases are TGTGCCAGCAGGGTTCTGACAGGGGTCAACGAGCAGTACTTC. It yields the protein CASRVLTGVNEQYF.

This clone was seen only once. The J gene is TRBJ2-1, the V gene TRBV7-9; the D gene is possibly TRBD1 (5 bases). Germline CDR1 SEHNR, CDR2 FQNEAQ (reference sequence). V shed 5 bases and J shed 0 bases, with 11 bases lying between them. The length of the CDR3 is 15 residues. The CDR3 protein is CASSAGSSSYNEQFF. The DNA for the CDR3 is TGTGCCAGCAGCGCAGGGTCCTCCTCCTACAATGAGCAGTTCTTC.

This clone has just one count. This sequence joins TRBV7-9 and TRBJ1-4; a possible D gene is TRBD1 (5 bases). The CDR3 loop spans 16 amino acids. Germline V gene data show CDR1 as SEHNR and CDR2 as FQNEAQ (reference sequence). V shed 5 bases and J shed 7 bases, with 20 bases lying between them. The CDR3 nucleotides are TGTGCCAGCAGCCCCGTTATAGGGGCTGATACTGAAAAACTGTTTTTT. Protein product: CASSPVIGADTEKLFF.

This clone has just a few counts. This chain connects TRBV4-2 to TRBJ2-7, with 9 bases that match TRBD2. Germline V gene sequence: CDR1 LGHNA, CDR2 YNFKEQ. With 7 bases clipped from V and 4 bases from J, the junction kept 11 bases outside the gene matches. This CDR3 spans 15 amino acids. The CDR3 region has the DNA TGTGCCAGCACTCGATCGGGTGCGGGGGGGTACGAGCAGTACTTC. Encoded protein: CASTRSGAGGYEQYF.

This chain's CDR3 is CASSLAGVNTGELFF. DNA of the CDR3: TGCGCCAGCAGCTTGGCGGGGGTGAACACCGGGGAGCTGTTTTTT. The V gene is TRBV5-1, the J gene TRBJ2-2; weak D call: TRBD2 (6 bases). Germline V lookup: CDR1 SGHRS, CDR2 YFSETQ. CDR3 length: 15 residues. Trimming removed 0 bases at V and 1 base at J, with 7 bases between.

A single count supports this clone. This sequence joins TRBV7-3 and TRBJ2-3; 7 nucleotides agree with TRBD2. Germline V lookup: CDR1 SGHTA, CDR2 FQGTGA. V gave up 5 bases and J gave up 0 bases; unmatched junction bases: 8. The CDR3 runs 16 residues. CDR3 loop: CASSAGEGLSTDTQYF. In DNA form, the CDR3 reads TGTGCCAGCAGCGCGGGGGAAGGGCTTAGCACAGATACGCAGTATTTT.

This clone was recorded once. The chain is built from TRBV7-3 and TRBJ2-7; 7 bases fit TRBD2. Unmatched junction bases numbered 7, after V lost 5 bases and J lost 6 bases. The CDR3 runs 13 residues. Germline lookup yields CDR1 SGHTA and CDR2 FQGTGA. This CDR3 is CASSPTGGSEQYF. DNA of the CDR3: TGTGCCAGCAGCCCCACGGGGGGAAGCGAGCAGTACTTC.

V is TRBV6-5 and J is TRBJ1-1, with D tentatively TRBD1 (6 bases). The CDR3 is 11 residues long. Germline V gene data show CDR1 as MNHEY and CDR2 as SVGAGI. Deletions cut 6 bases from V and 7 bases from J, with 9 bases between. The CDR3 DNA reads as TGTGCCAGCAGATGGGACAATGAAGCTTTCTTT. Its translation: CASRWDNEAFF.

The chain links TRBV19 to TRBJ2-3, with D perhaps matching TRBD2 (6 bases). The CDR3 is 14 residues long. With 6 bases removed from V and 6 bases from J, the gap between germline ends came to 16 bases. Germline V gene data show CDR1 as LNHDA and CDR2 as SQIVND (reference sequence). The CDR3 reads CASSAGPSTDTQYF. CDR3 sequence (DNA): TGTGCCAGTAGCGCGGGGCCCTCGACGGATACGCAGTATTTT.

In nucleotides, the CDR3 is TGTGCCACCAGTGACTCCGGGACAGCCGGTACTAATGAAAAACTGTTTTTT. It is translated as CATSDSGTAGTNEKLFF. V and J are TRBV24-1 and TRBJ1-4; 7 positions match TRBD1. This CDR3 spans 17 amino acids. Germline CDR1 and CDR2: KGHDR and SFDVKD. The junction had 9 bases not matched to a gene; V was cut back by 4 bases and J by 2 bases.

This rearrangement joins TRBV4-1 to TRBJ1-1; D possibly corresponds to TRBD1 (5 bases). CDR1 and CDR2 (germline): MGHRA, YSYEKL. V was trimmed by 4 bases and J by 2 bases, leaving 17 bases between them. The CDR3 is 16 residues long. This CDR3 is CASSRFLDSFNTEAFF. CDR3 nucleotide sequence: TGCGCCAGCAGCCGATTCCTCGACAGCTTCAACACTGAAGCTTTCTTT.

The chain carries TRBV28 and TRBJ2-3; tentative D call: TRBD1 (6 bases). V was pared by 4 bases and J by 9 bases, with 17 bases between. This CDR3 is 14 amino acids long. From germline, CDR1 is MDHEN and CDR2 SYDVKM. The CDR3 bases are TGTGCCAGCAGTTCGGGACACTCGTCGGGGACGCAGTATTTT. It translates to CASSSGHSSGTQYF.

The chain carries TRBV6-5 and TRBJ1-6; 7 nucleotides match TRBD1. The junction had 12 bases not matched to a gene; V was cut back by 6 bases and J by 10 bases. Germline CDR1 MNHEY, CDR2 SVGAGI. The CDR3 loop spans 15 amino acids. CDR3 sequence (DNA): TGTGCCAGCAGCTGGGACAGTTCAAACCTGTCACCCCTCCACTTT. Translation gives CASSWDSSNLSPLHF.